This record concerns one TCR beta chain sequence. The ends lost 2 bases at V and 0 bases at J; junction bases unmatched: 8. Germline CDR1 and CDR2: MNHEY and SMNVEV (reference sequence). This CDR3 contains 18 residues. This record belongs to a study of cytomegalovirus exposure and HLA in healthy donors. In the PCR, 60 Vbeta and 13 Jbeta primers were used. Clones were read by immunoSEQ multiplex PCR, and TCRdb kept only the in-frame ones, dropping some. This sample contains fewer than 100,000 clones. The TCR comes from a woman aged 55-70 years in good health and CMV-seronegative. The chain joins TRBV27 to TRBJ2-2; 8 bases line up with TRBD1. Sequencing was done on a sample of PBMCs. CDR3 residues: CASSLLPGQAANTGELFF. Here the CDR3 DNA reads TGTGCCAGCAGTTTACTACCGGGACAGGCCGCGAACACCGGGGAGCTGTTTTTT.